This T cell receptor (beta chain) was identified during a study of blood T cell repertoires in COVID-19. In the study overall: There were acute and convalescent COVID-19 samples, and they came from the United States, Italy and Spain. T cells, B-cell-depleted T cells, or PBMCs provided the cDNA or gDNA that served as material.

V was shortened by 3 bases and J by 5 bases, with 14 bases between the two germline ends. CDR1 and CDR2 (germline): SNHLY, FYNNEI. The CDR3 is 14 amino acids. Patients from Seattle were sampled longitudinally, starting during active infection. Under the authors' procedure: Reference gene primer amplification gave estimated nucleated cell counts. Using immunoSEQ multiplex PCR, the repertoire was profiled, and TCRdb retains in-frame clones only, with some absent. The V and J calls and clone size come from that table; D and trimming were worked out from the DNA. The repertoire holds under 250,000 clones, with 65% to 90% as singletons.

The source material was peripheral blood. The chain employs TRBV2 and TRBJ2-7; tentative D call: TRBD2 (6 bases). This receptor was obtained from a man aged 50 or older with COVID-19, enrolled during active disease. CDR3 sequence: CASSDSRGVHEQYF. DNA for the CDR3: TGTGCCAGCAGTGATAGTCGCGGGGTCCACGAGCAGTACTTC.